A single sample is the source of the 32 T cell receptor beta chains below, sequenced in a study of control samples from healthy donors and cancer patients. Produced via immunoSEQ multiplex PCR; TCRdb's table is partial and in-frame only. Here the sample spans roughly 86,000 clones, 91% being singletons. The sequencing sample was made of blood. These TCRs come from a man between 25 and 39 years old in good health.

V and J are TRBV7-2 and TRBJ1-4; D perhaps matches TRBD1 (5 bases). Germline CDR1 reads SGHTA; CDR2 reads FQGNSA. V lost 7 bases and J lost 3, with 9 bases in between. The CDR3 is 13 amino acids. CDR3 protein: CASTGAANEKLFF. CDR3 nucleotides: TGTGCCAGCACCGGGGCAGCTAATGAAAAACTGTTTTTT.

The DNA of the CDR3 is TGTGCCAGTAGCAGCGGGAGGATGGGAGATACGCAGTATTTT. This gives the protein CASSSGRMGDTQYF. The J gene is TRBJ2-3, the V gene TRBV25-1, with 9 nucleotides matching TRBD2. CDR1 MGHDK and CDR2 SYGVNS come from the germline V gene. The CDR3 consists of 14 residues. J gave up 5 bases and V 9 bases, and 9 bases lay outside the gene matches.

This rearrangement joins TRBV5-8 to TRBJ2-3; 7 positions match TRBD1. Germline lookup yields CDR1 SGHTS and CDR2 YDEGEE. Unmatched junction bases numbered 8, after V lost 8 bases and J lost 2 bases. This CDR3 is 14 amino acids long. For the CDR3, the DNA is TGTGCCAGGGGAGTGGGGACAGCCACAGATACGCAGTATTTT. The encoded protein is CARGVGTATDTQYF.

This chain links TRBV6-5 with TRBJ2-1, with D possibly matching TRBD1 (6 bases). CDR3 length: 13 residues. CDR1 is MNHEY and CDR2 is SVGAGI in the germline V gene. Trimming shortened V by 5 bases and J by 9 bases, and 14 bases separated the two germline ends. CDR3 in amino acids: CASSLNRGGEQFF. CDR3 sequence (DNA): TGTGCCAGCAGTCTCAATCGAGGGGGTGAGCAGTTCTTC.

The chain carries TRBV6-2 or TRBV6-3 and TRBJ2-5; 8 bases fit TRBD1. The germline V gene encodes CDR1 MNHEY and CDR2 SVGEGT. CDR3 size: 15 residues. The V gene end was trimmed by 5 bases and the J gene end by 9 bases; junction bases not matched to a gene: 14. CDR3 DNA sequence: TGTGCCAGCAGTCAGCAGGACAGGGCTGGAGGGGCCCAGTACTTC. Encoded protein: CASSQQDRAGGAQYF.

The rearrangement links TRBV19 to TRBJ1-2; D not resolved. Germline assignment: CDR1 LNHDA and CDR2 SQIVND (reference sequence). This CDR3 contains 13 residues. Trimming took 5 bases from V and 6 from J, leaving 13 bases between them. The CDR3 loop is CASSFGRPDGYTF. The CDR3 coding sequence is TGTGCCAGTAGTTTCGGACGCCCCGATGGCTACACCTTC.

V is TRBV30 and J is TRBJ1-2, with D perhaps TRBD1 (6 bases). V was trimmed by 7 bases and J by 4 bases, leaving 10 bases between them. The CDR3 spans 11 residues. CDR1 and CDR2 (germline): GTSNPN, SVGIG (reference sequence). Written as DNA, the CDR3 is TGTGCCTACAGGGTAGGCTATGGCTACACCTTC. Translating gives CAYRVGYGYTF.

The chain employs TRBV5-1 and TRBJ2-1, with a weak D call TRBD1 (6 bases). CDR3 length: 14 residues. Trimming took off 0 bases at V and 9 bases at J, with 13 bases between the two ends. CDR1 is SGHRS, CDR2 YFSETQ, per germline. The CDR3 region has the DNA TGCGCCAGCAGCTTGGGAACAGGGAGTCGTGAGCAGTTCTTC. Translating it yields CASSLGTGSREQFF.

The V gene is TRBV4-2, the J gene TRBJ2-3, with unresolved D. The V end was cut by 1 base, the J end by 3 bases, with 17 bases between. Germline loops: CDR1 LGHNA, CDR2 YNFKEQ. This CDR3 has 17 amino acids. CDR3 sequence (DNA): TGTGCCAGCAGCCAAGCCCATGTAGGGCGAGAGACAGATACGCAGTATTTT. Its translation: CASSQAHVGRETDTQYF.

The rearrangement links TRBV6-5 to TRBJ2-1, with 7 bases lining up with TRBD2. Germline CDR1 is MNHEY and CDR2 is SVGAGI. V was clipped by 2 bases and J by 2 bases; unmatched bases: 6. The CDR3 is made up of 16 amino acids. The CDR3 protein is CASSYVGGRAYNEQFF. CDR3 coding DNA: TGTGCCAGCAGTTACGTCGGGGGGAGAGCCTACAATGAGCAGTTCTTC.

The sample holds one count of this clone. The rearrangement joins TRBV12-2 to TRBJ2-7; TRBD1, as called in the table, went unchecked against the DNA. TRBV12-2 is described as a pseudogene. The CDR3 covers 14 residues. The CDR3 nucleotides are TGTGCAAGTCGCTTGAGGACAGGGAATTACGAGCAGTACTTC. Its translation: CASRLRTGNYEQYF.

The chain recombines TRBV5-4 with TRBJ2-3; D is uncertain. CDR1 and CDR2 (germline): SGHNT, YYREEE (reference sequence). Trimming stripped 3 bases from V and 4 bases from J, with 15 bases between. The CDR3 contains 15 residues. In nucleotides, the CDR3 is TGTGCCAGCAGCTCCGACAATCCATACGCAGATACGCAGTATTTT. Translated, it gives CASSSDNPYADTQYF.

The chain uses TRBV10-3 and TRBJ1-6; 8 bases match TRBD1. The CDR3 loop spans 15 amino acids. V lost 2 bases to trimming and J lost 8 bases; unmatched junction nucleotides: 5. Germline V gene data show CDR1 as ENHRY and CDR2 as SYGVKD. CDR3 sequence: CAISESQGADSPLHF. CDR3 nucleotides: TGTGCCATCAGTGAGAGCCAGGGGGCGGATTCACCCCTCCACTTT.

J is TRBJ2-7 and V is TRBV27, with TRBD2 matching over 9 bases. V dropped 4 bases and J dropped 3; count of bases not matched to a gene: 4. Germline-derived CDR1 and CDR2 are MNHEY and SMNVEV (reference sequence). The CDR3 covers 14 residues. The CDR3, as DNA: TGTGCCAGCAGTTCCCTAGCGGGGAACTACGAGCAGTACTTC. As protein: CASSSLAGNYEQYF.

V and J are TRBV29-1 and TRBJ1-1; D unresolved. Trimming took off 2 bases at V and 4 bases at J, with 8 bases between the two ends. This CDR3 spans 12 amino acids. Germline V gene lookup returns CDR1 SQVTM and CDR2 ANQGSEA. The CDR3, as DNA: TGCAGCGTTGAAACCGAAGGCACTGAAGCTTTCTTT. It yields the protein CSVETEGTEAFF.

Only one count was recorded for this clone. This chain joins TRBV11-2 and TRBJ2-4; D remains ambiguous. The CDR3 extends over 15 amino acids. Germline values: CDR1 SGHAT, CDR2 FQNNGV. V was clipped by 1 base and J by 0 bases, with 7 bases between them. The CDR3 region has the DNA TGTGCCAGCAGCTTAGCCAGATCAGCCAAAAACATTCAGTACTTC. It yields the protein CASSLARSAKNIQYF.

This chain connects TRBV27 to TRBJ1-2; possible D gene TRBD1, 6 bases. CDR1 MNHEY and CDR2 SMNVEV come from the germline V gene (reference sequence). There are 14 residues in the CDR3. Trimming left V 2 bases short and J 5 bases short, with 12 bases between. The CDR3 DNA sequence: TGTGCCAGCAGTTTAAGGGGAGGGGGTTATGGCTACACCTTC. Protein: CASSLRGGGYGYTF.

This chain connects TRBV12-3 or TRBV12-4 to TRBJ1-1; D not certain. Trimming cost V 3 bases and J 5 bases, with 7 bases left between them. The CDR3 sequence is 12 residues long. CDR3 sequence reads: CASSLVGTEAFF. The CDR3 DNA sequence: TGTGCCAGCAGTTTGGTGGGAACTGAAGCTTTCTTT.

The chain combines TRBV7-9 with TRBJ2-2; D is perhaps TRBD1 or TRBD2 (5 bases each). With 10 bases removed from V and 3 bases from J, the gap between germline ends came to 15 bases. The CDR3 loop spans 14 amino acids. CDR1 SEHNR and CDR2 FQNEAQ come from the germline V gene (reference sequence). The CDR3 coding sequence is TGTGCCAACCAGGGAGCAGGCCACACCGGGGAGCTGTTTTTT. Its translation is CANQGAGHTGELFF.

V is TRBV29-1 and J is TRBJ2-3; TRBD2 matches at 11 bases. V lost 5 bases, J lost 4 bases, and 8 bases stayed unmatched. This CDR3 has 15 residues. In germline, CDR1 is SQVTM, CDR2 ANQGSEA. In DNA, the CDR3 is TGCAGCGTTCCTACTACTAGCGGGAGACCAGATACGCAGTATTTT. It yields the protein CSVPTTSGRPDTQYF.

The chain is built from TRBV5-4 and TRBJ1-2; D unresolved. The germline V gene encodes CDR1 SGHNT and CDR2 YYREEE (reference sequence). This CDR3 has 13 residues. Trimming removed 7 bases at V and 4 bases at J, with 14 bases between. The CDR3 DNA is TGTGCCAGCCGTATCGACACCCGCTATGGCTACACCTTC. This sequence encodes CASRIDTRYGYTF.

The chain employs TRBV9 and TRBJ2-3, with D perhaps being TRBD1 or TRBD2 (5 bases each). From germline, CDR1 is SGDLS and CDR2 YYNGEE. There are 16 residues in the CDR3. The germline V and J ends were trimmed by 4 bases and 2 bases, with 17 bases remaining between them. The CDR3 is CASSLGTSFLTDTQYF. As DNA, the CDR3 is TGTGCCAGCAGCCTCGGGACCTCCTTTCTCACAGATACGCAGTATTTT.

V and J are TRBV30 and TRBJ1-1; 8 bases map to TRBD1. Looked up from germline, CDR1 is GTSNPN and CDR2 is SVGIG (reference sequence). V was clipped by 3 bases and J by 8 bases; unmatched bases: 11. This CDR3 spans 14 amino acids. CDR3 in DNA: TGTGCCTGGAGGGTTGGACAGGGTTGGGGGGAAGCTTTCTTT. As protein: CAWRVGQGWGEAFF.

The chain uses TRBV7-2 and TRBJ2-3, with D possibly called TRBD1 or TRBD2 (5 bases each). V was trimmed by 5 bases and J by 0 bases, leaving 9 bases between them. From germline, CDR1 is SGHTA and CDR2 FQGNSA. The CDR3 is 14 residues long. The CDR3 spells CASSHRDSTDTQYF. In nucleotides, the CDR3 is TGTGCCAGCAGCCATCGGGACAGCACAGATACGCAGTATTTT.

V is TRBV3-1 (or the pseudogene TRBV3-2) and J is TRBJ1-1; D is possibly TRBD1 (6 bases). The CDR3 contains 14 residues. Trimming removed 4 bases from V and 0 bases from J, with 9 bases in between. The germline CDR1 and CDR2 sequences are LGHDT and YNNKEL (reference sequence). The CDR3: CASSRGQMNTEAFF. The DNA for the CDR3 is TGTGCCAGCAGCCGCGGACAGATGAACACTGAAGCTTTCTTT.

The CDR3 spells CASSFSGVTPEQYF. The CDR3 DNA follows: TGCGCCAGCAGCTTTAGCGGGGTTACCCCCGAGCAGTACTTC. The chain employs TRBV5-1 and TRBJ2-7, with 8 positions matching TRBD2. Germline values: CDR1 SGHRS, CDR2 YFSETQ. After removal of 2 bases from V and 6 bases from J, the junction contained 7 bases not matched to a gene. CDR3 length equals 14 residues.

The gene calls are TRBV5-6 and TRBJ2-7; tentatively, D is TRBD2 (6 bases). The CDR3 consists of 13 residues. CDR1 is SGHDT and CDR2 is YYEEEE in the germline V gene. V lost 4 bases, J lost 4 bases, and 12 bases lay in between. CDR3 DNA sequence: TGTGCCAGCAGCCTCCGGGGGAGGTACGAGCAGTACTTC. Protein sequence: CASSLRGRYEQYF.

The chain has TRBV4-1 and TRBJ1-5; D may be TRBD1 (6 bases). Looked up from germline, CDR1 is MGHRA and CDR2 is YSYEKL. CDR3 length: 15 residues. Deletions cut 3 bases from V and 4 bases from J, with 13 bases between. The CDR3 DNA reads TGCGCCAGCAGCCACGATTGGACAGCAAATCAGCCCCAGCATTTT. Encoded protein: CASSHDWTANQPQHF.

The chain has TRBV9 and TRBJ2-2, with 9 nucleotides matching TRBD1. In germline, CDR1 is SGDLS, CDR2 YYNGEE. V lost 2 bases to trimming and J lost 7 bases; unmatched junction nucleotides: 6. This CDR3 has 15 residues. The CDR3 reads CASSVEQGAGGELFF. CDR3 in DNA: TGTGCCAGCAGCGTCGAACAGGGGGCTGGCGGGGAGCTGTTTTTT. Variable domain in full (rest from reference TRBV9 and TRBJ2-2): DSGVTQTPKHLITATGQRVTLRCSPRSGDLSVYWYQQSLDQGLQFLIQYYNGEERAKGNILERFSAQQFPDLHSELNLSSLELGDSALYFCASSVEQGAGGELFFGEGSRLTVL.

This chain connects TRBV27 to TRBJ2-7, with 8 bases fitting TRBD1. Germline V gene lookup returns CDR1 MNHEY and CDR2 SMNVEV (reference sequence). The CDR3 runs to 16 residues. After removal of 5 bases from V and 4 bases from J, the junction contained 13 bases not matched to a gene. CDR3 bases: TGTGCCAGCAGTCCCCCCCCGGAGACAGGGGAATACGAGCAGTACTTC. Protein: CASSPPPETGEYEQYF.

This chain connects TRBV6-5 to TRBJ1-6; unclear D gene. Germline CDR1 MNHEY, CDR2 SVGAGI. V gave up 8 bases and J gave up 0 bases, with 5 bases separating them. The CDR3 loop spans 13 amino acids. The CDR3 DNA reads TGTGCCAGCGGTAGCTCCTATAATTCACCCCTCCACTTT. Its protein product is CASGSSYNSPLHF.

The sample holds one count of this clone. The chain joins TRBV11-2 to TRBJ1-6, with TRBD1 identical over 8 bases. With V trimmed by 5 bases and J by 6 bases, 3 bases remained unmatched. CDR1 is SGHAT, CDR2 FQNNGV, per germline. The CDR3 is 14 amino acids. The CDR3: CASSAQGANSPLHF. In DNA, the CDR3 is TGTGCCAGCAGCGCCCAGGGGGCTAATTCACCCCTCCACTTT.